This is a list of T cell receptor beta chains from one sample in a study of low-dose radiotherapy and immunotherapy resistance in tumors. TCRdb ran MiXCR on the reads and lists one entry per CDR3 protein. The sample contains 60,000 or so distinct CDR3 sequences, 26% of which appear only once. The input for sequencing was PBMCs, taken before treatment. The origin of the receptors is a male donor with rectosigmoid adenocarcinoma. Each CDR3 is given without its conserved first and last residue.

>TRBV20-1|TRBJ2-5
SARDRAGGRRGARETQY
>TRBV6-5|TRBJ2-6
ASSYAGSGANVLT
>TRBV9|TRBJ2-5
ASSVENTGETQY
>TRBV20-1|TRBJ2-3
SLLRGGGGTDTQY
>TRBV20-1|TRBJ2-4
SARPGGGTDIQY
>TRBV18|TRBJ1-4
ASSTGVNEKLF
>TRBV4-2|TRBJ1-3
ASSQHGQGVSGNTIY
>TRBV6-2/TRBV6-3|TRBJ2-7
ASWTDSYEQY
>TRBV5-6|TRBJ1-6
ASSPRPVGNSPLH
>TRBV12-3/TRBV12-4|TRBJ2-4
ASSHRDRGSDIQY
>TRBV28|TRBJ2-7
ATSDGTSSYEQY
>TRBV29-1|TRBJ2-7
SARPGDGEQY
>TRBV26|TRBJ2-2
ASSSSRGLAGQIGELF
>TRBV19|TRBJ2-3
ASSIGDSSGGATQY
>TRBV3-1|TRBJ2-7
ASSQTGAAYEQY
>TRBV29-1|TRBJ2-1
SVHRWGSGNEQF
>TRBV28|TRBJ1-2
ASSYVATGAAGYGYT
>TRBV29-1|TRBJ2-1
SAGHLIYNEQF
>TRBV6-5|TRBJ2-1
ASVGGNEQF
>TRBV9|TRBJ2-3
ASSVGLAGGAGVTDTQY
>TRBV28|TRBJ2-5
ASSVVLETQY
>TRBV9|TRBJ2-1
ASSVGSGSNEQF
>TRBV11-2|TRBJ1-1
ASSLARVGQGFEAF
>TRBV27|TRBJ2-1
ASSTNRQGTSGRHNEQF
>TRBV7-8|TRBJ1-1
ASSLGAAGGVGAF
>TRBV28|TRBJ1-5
ASRGNNQPQH
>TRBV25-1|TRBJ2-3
ASSRVPPTDTQY
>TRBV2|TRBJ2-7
ASSEAGVIYEQY
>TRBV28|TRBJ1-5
ASSRQPQH
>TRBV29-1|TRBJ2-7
SVSTGTPFEQY
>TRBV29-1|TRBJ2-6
SVMGGGRKSGANVLT
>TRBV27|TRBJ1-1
ASSSTGQGRGKAF
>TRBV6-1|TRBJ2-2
ASMGGLGELF
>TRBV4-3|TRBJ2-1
ASSQSNGNEQF
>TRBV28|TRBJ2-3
ASSLSGVSTDTQY
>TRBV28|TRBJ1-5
ASSPPSGKFRQPQH
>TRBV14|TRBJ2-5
ASSQGWSSGYKETQY
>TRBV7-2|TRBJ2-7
ASSPDSVSNEQY
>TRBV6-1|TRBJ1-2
ASSLNRDGYT
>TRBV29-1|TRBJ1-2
SVQGGASYGYT
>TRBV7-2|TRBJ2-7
ASSLRGYEQY
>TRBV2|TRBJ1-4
ASKGVEKLF
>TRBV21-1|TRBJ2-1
ASTNQTSMYLCATTPGAGNEQF
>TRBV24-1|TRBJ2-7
ATSDPGQAPYEQY
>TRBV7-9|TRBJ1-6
ASSLGRDRPLH
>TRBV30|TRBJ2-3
AWSVTGDTQY
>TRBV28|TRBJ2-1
ASSKVQGAGSDEQF
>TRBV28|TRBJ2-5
ASSFNLLAGLPKTQY
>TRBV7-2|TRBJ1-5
ASSLADIQPQH
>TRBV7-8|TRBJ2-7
ASNDGSGIAYEQY
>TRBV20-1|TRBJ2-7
SAPGQAYEQY
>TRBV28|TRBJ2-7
ASSIGGYSYEQY